The clone carrying this T cell receptor (beta chain) showed up just a few times. Its antigen is currently unknown. The investigators reverse transcribed all of the isolated RNA, so they sequenced expressed TCRB transcripts. TCRdb's copy holds only in-frame clones and misses some; the assay was immunoSEQ multiplex PCR. The table has around 340,000 clones, around 7.6% seen once; the top ten hold approximately 0.44%. This sample was taken from a study of beta chain features in type 1 diabetes. Study-level findings and limits: Healthy donors had naive, central memory and Treg TCRB repertoires that appeared less similar than those seen among patients.

The CDR3 spans 15 residues. The ends were cut back, 1 base at V and 5 bases at J, with 12 bases in the middle. Germline loops: CDR1 SGHRS, CDR2 YFSETQ. V and J are TRBV5-1 and TRBJ1-4; D may be TRBD1 (5 bases). The receptor's source is a woman aged 18-29 years in good health. The sequenced sample was central memory CD4+ T cells from blood. This CDR3 is CASSLSGSRNEKLFF. CDR3 in DNA: TGCGCCAGCAGCTTGTCAGGGTCCCGAAATGAAAAACTGTTTTTT.